This T cell receptor (beta chain) was recovered during a study of CD8 T cells in Susac syndrome. This CDR3 is built from 14 residues. Trimming removed 0 bases from V and 6 bases from J, with 9 bases in between. The RNA input was about 0.5 to 1 ug, and it was reverse transcribed with random hexamers. Via MiXCR, TCRdb re-called the immunoSEQ multiplex PCR reads, giving one row per CDR3 protein. The table records 200,000 to 300,000 distinct CDR3 sequences, around 93% of them present only once. Sequencing of TCR beta was undertaken in CD8+ and CD4+ T cells derived from blood. The multiple sclerosis controls, all treatment-naive patients, had relapsing-remitting disease that was stable or active.

This receptor was taken from a human donor with multiple sclerosis. What was sequenced was CD4+ T cells from PBMCs. The V call is TRBV12-3 or TRBV12-4, the J call TRBJ1-5, with D unclear. Here the CDR3 reads CASSLAGSGQPQHF. The CDR3 DNA sequence: TGTGCCAGCAGTTTAGCAGGGTCGGGTCAGCCCCAGCATTTT.